The 31 T cell receptor beta chains listed next were all sequenced from one sample in a study of persistence of HIV-infected CD4 T cells. Lysates of CMV-infected fibroblasts at approximately 10 ug/mL stimulated these cells. CD40L/CD69 double-negative CD45RO-high memory CD4+ T cells were collected. What these receptors recognize is not known. The libraries were made with immunoSEQ version 4 in survey mode. The repertoire was sequenced with immunoSEQ multiplex PCR; TCRdb's copy has only in-frame clones and lacks some. The sample gives about 40,000 clones, 75% to 90% of which show up once; approximately 1.6% is in the top ten. The material was CD4+ T cells sorted from PBMCs after approximately 18-hour stimulation, obtained from a patient who received antiretroviral therapy. These receptors were obtained from an adult man with HIV who was CMV-seropositive.

V usage is TRBV2 and J usage is TRBJ2-3, with D possibly being TRBD2 (5 bases). Germline CDR1 is SNHLY and CDR2 is FYNNEI. The CDR3 consists of 19 residues. Trimming cost V 1 base and J 6 bases, with 26 bases left between them. The CDR3 bases are TGTGCCAGCAGTGAAGATCTCCCCGAGGGTGCGGGCGTAAGGGATACGCAGTATTTT. It codes for CASSEDLPEGAGVRDTQYF.

The rearrangement joins TRBV3-1 (or the pseudogene TRBV3-2) to TRBJ2-1; the D gene could be TRBD1 or TRBD2 (6 bases each). The CDR3 is 16 amino acids. Trimming removed 3 bases at V and 6 bases at J, with 18 bases between. From germline, CDR1 is LGHDT and CDR2 YNNKEL (reference sequence). In nucleotides, the CDR3 is TGTGCCAGCAGCCATTCCCTCCGGAGGGGGGCCAATGAGCAGTTCTTC. Its protein product is CASSHSLRRGANEQFF.

The chain employs TRBV4-1 and TRBJ1-3; 7 bases align to TRBD1. The CDR3 totals 16 residues. V trimming: 0 bases; J trimming: 3 bases; junction bases outside the gene matches: 5. CDR1 MGHRA and CDR2 YSYEKL come from the germline V gene. The CDR3 coding sequence is TGCGCCAGCAGCCAAGATGAGGGGGCAGGTGGAAACACCATATATTTT. This codes for CASSQDEGAGGNTIYF.

This clone is labeled as medium-sized (0.01 to 0.1%). V usage is TRBV12-2 and J usage is TRBJ1-6; TRBD1 was called by the table and not checked on the DNA. TRBV12-2 is reported as a pseudogene. The CDR3 extends over 14 amino acids. CDR3 amino acids: CASRFCRIRSPLHF. The CDR3 coding sequence is TGTGCAAGTCGCTTCTGCAGGATCAGGTCACCCCTCCACTTT.

The chain combines TRBV7-9 with TRBJ1-3; tentative D call: TRBD1 (6 bases). This CDR3 has 17 residues. The V end lost 5 bases, the J end lost 7 bases, and 24 bases lay between the germline ends. Per germline, CDR1 SEHNR and CDR2 FQNEAQ (reference sequence). The chain's CDR3 is CASSPYHGGTLRNTIYF. The CDR3 DNA reads as TGTGCCAGCAGCCCTTACCATGGGGGCACGCTTCGGAACACCATATATTTT.

The chain carries TRBV9 and TRBJ2-3; D tentatively fits TRBD1 or TRBD2 (6 bases each). Germline lookup yields CDR1 SGDLS and CDR2 YYNGEE. This CDR3 is 14 amino acids long. V was clipped by 2 bases and J by 3 bases, with 10 bases between them. CDR3: CASSVDSGTDTQYF. CDR3 DNA sequence: TGTGCCAGCAGCGTGGACAGCGGGACAGATACGCAGTATTTT.

This clone was observed a handful of times. The V and J genes are TRBV30 and TRBJ1-5, with D perhaps TRBD1 (6 bases). The CDR3 runs to 14 residues. Germline V CDR1 and CDR2: GTSNPN, SVGIG (reference sequence). Deletions cut 1 base from V and 3 bases from J, with 10 bases between. The CDR3 region is CAWSATGLNQPQHF. In DNA, the CDR3 is TGTGCCTGGAGTGCTACAGGGCTCAATCAGCCCCAGCATTTT.

The chain is built from TRBV20-1 and TRBJ2-1; tentative D call: TRBD2 (7 bases). Germline CDR1 reads DFQATT; CDR2 reads SNEGSKA (reference sequence). Trimming left V 3 bases short and J 3 bases short, with 12 bases between. The CDR3 consists of 14 residues. The CDR3 region is CSASRGGVYNEQFF. The CDR3 DNA sequence: TGCAGTGCTAGTAGGGGGGGGGTCTACAATGAGCAGTTCTTC.

The rearrangement joins TRBV6-4 to TRBJ2-1; 7 nucleotides agree with TRBD2. V shed 4 bases, J shed 9 bases, and the junction held 0 bases outside the gene matches. Germline CDR1 reads MRHNA; CDR2 reads SNTAGT. This CDR3 is 11 amino acids long. CDR3 bases: TGTGCCAGCAGTGGGGGGGGTGAGCAGTTCTTC. Its translation is CASSGGGEQFF.

In its sample, this clone was seen a few times. The rearrangement uses TRBV4-1 and TRBJ1-6, with D perhaps TRBD1 (5 bases). The germline CDR1 and CDR2 sequences are MGHRA and YSYEKL. The V gene lost 0 bases and the J gene lost 1 base, with 10 bases spanning the gap. The CDR3 is made up of 17 amino acids. The CDR3 loop reads CASSQDRGASYNSPLHF. DNA for the CDR3: TGCGCCAGCAGCCAAGATAGGGGTGCGTCCTATAATTCACCCCTCCACTTT.

By frequency in the sample, this clone is medium-sized. V gene TRBV2 combines with J gene TRBJ1-1, with a possible D match to TRBD1 (5 bases). Germline assignment: CDR1 SNHLY and CDR2 FYNNEI. Trimming took 3 bases from V and 7 from J, leaving 12 bases between them. The CDR3 covers 13 residues. CDR3 DNA sequence: TGTGCCAGCAGTGACAGGGAGGAAGGTGAAGCTTTCTTT. This translates into CASSDREEGEAFF. Drawing the rest from reference TRBV2 and TRBJ1-1, the complete variable domain is EPEVTQTPSHQVTQMGQEVILRCVPISNHLYFYWYRQILGQKVEFLVSFYNNEISEKSEIFDDQFSVERPDGSNFTLKIRSTKLEDSAMYFCASSDREEGEAFFGQGTRLTVV.

The V gene is TRBV2, the J gene TRBJ1-1; no definite D call. CDR3 length: 13 residues. Per germline, CDR1 SNHLY and CDR2 FYNNEI. Trimming shortened V by 11 bases and J by 1 base, and 14 bases separated the two germline ends. The CDR3 sequence is CAARRTENTEAFF. The CDR3 DNA sequence: TGTGCCGCTCGTCGGACGGAGAACACTGAAGCTTTCTTT.

This clone came up once. This same CDR3 is encoded by further DNA sequences in the sample. The chain has TRBV5-1 and TRBJ1-1; no clear D gene. This CDR3 contains 14 residues. V lost 3 bases and J lost 0, with 9 bases in between. The germline gives CDR1 SGHRS, CDR2 YFSETQ. CDR3 loop: CASSSERLNTEAFF. CDR3 in DNA: TGCGCCAGCAGCTCCGAAAGACTGAACACTGAAGCTTTCTTT.

The rearrangement links TRBV10-2 to TRBJ1-5, with D possibly TRBD1 on 5 matching bases. The CDR3 length is 14 residues. Germline V CDR1 and CDR2: WSHSY, SAAADI. Trimming shortened V by 6 bases and J by 1 base, and 10 bases separated the two germline ends. Here the CDR3 reads CASRFRQSNQPQHF. CDR3 in DNA: TGCGCCAGCAGGTTCCGACAGAGCAATCAGCCCCAGCATTTT.

The chain carries TRBV27 and TRBJ2-3; D perhaps matches TRBD1 (6 bases). This CDR3 contains 17 residues. Germline assignment: CDR1 MNHEY and CDR2 SMNVEV (reference sequence). Trimming left V 6 bases short and J 5 bases short, with 24 bases between. The CDR3 nucleotides read TGTGCCAGCAGAACCTTAATCACGGGACAAGGAAAAGATACGCAGTATTTT. It is translated as CASRTLITGQGKDTQYF.

This clone was observed a single time. V gene TRBV6-5 combines with J gene TRBJ2-2, with TRBD1 matching over 8 bases. Germline CDR1 MNHEY, CDR2 SVGAGI. J was trimmed by 3 bases and V by 6 bases; bases with no gene match: 6. The CDR3 is made up of 15 amino acids. DNA for the CDR3: TGTGCCAGCAGACCAGGGGGCGCGGACACCGGGGAGCTGTTTTTT. Protein product: CASRPGGADTGELFF.

The V gene is TRBV3-1 (or the pseudogene TRBV3-2), the J gene TRBJ1-2; D is unresolved. The CDR3 sequence is 11 residues long. V gave up 1 base and J gave up 8 bases, with 5 bases separating them. CDR1 and CDR2 (germline): LGHDT, YNNKEL (reference sequence). The CDR3 is CASSQGKGYTF. The CDR3 DNA sequence: TGTGCCAGCAGCCAAGGGAAAGGCTACACCTTC.

The chain links TRBV29-1 to TRBJ2-5; D not resolved. The length of the CDR3 is 10 residues. V was clipped by 4 bases and J by 4 bases, with 4 bases between them. Per germline, CDR1 SQVTM and CDR2 ANQGSEA. CDR3 nucleotide sequence: TGCAGCGTTGTGGGAGAGACCCAGTACTTC. Encoded protein: CSVVGETQYF.

V usage is TRBV10-3 and J usage is TRBJ1-5; 7 bases line up with TRBD1. The CDR3 consists of 14 residues. Germline trimming cut 6 bases from V and 3 bases from J; bases unmatched to any gene: 5. The germline CDR1 and CDR2 sequences are ENHRY and SYGVKD. The DNA of the CDR3 is TGTGCCATCAGCGGGGGACAGTACAATCAGCCCCAGCATTTT. It specifies CAISGGQYNQPQHF.

J is TRBJ2-1 and V is TRBV5-1; 12 nucleotides line up with TRBD1. Germline V gives CDR1 SGHRS, CDR2 YFSETQ. This CDR3 spans 17 amino acids. Germline trimming cut 1 base from V and 9 bases from J; bases unmatched to any gene: 11. The CDR3 DNA is TGCGCCAGCAGCTTGTCGCCCCGGGACAGGGGGCTCGGTGAGCAGTTCTTC. The encoded protein is CASSLSPRDRGLGEQFF.

The rearrangement links TRBV5-6 to TRBJ1-4; D possibly corresponds to TRBD1 (5 bases). The CDR3 is made up of 13 amino acids. Trimming took 4 bases from V and 7 from J, leaving 11 bases between them. The germline gives CDR1 SGHDT, CDR2 YYEEEE. Here the CDR3 reads CASSNRQREKLFF. The CDR3 DNA reads TGTGCCAGCAGCAACCGACAGCGTGAAAAACTGTTTTTT.

The table lists this clone with a count of one. The rearrangement links TRBV30 to TRBJ2-2; D unresolved. The V gene's germline CDR1 is GTSNPN and CDR2 SVGIG (reference sequence). Trimming removed 7 bases at V and 1 base at J, with 10 bases between. This CDR3 spans 13 amino acids. The CDR3 sequence is CASRDGNTGELFF. Here the CDR3 DNA reads TGTGCCTCCAGAGACGGGAACACCGGGGAGCTGTTTTTT.

This clone was observed once. The junction departs from the called germline gene at one end, perhaps through a read error. The V call is TRBV6-5, the J call TRBJ1-2; 9 nucleotides line up with TRBD1. This CDR3 contains 14 residues. Germline CDR1 and CDR2: MNHEY and SVGAGI. In DNA, the CDR3 is TGTGCCAGCACCTGGGGGACAGGGAACTTTGGCTACACCTTC. Translating it yields CASTWGTGNFGYTF.

About this clone: Mismatch with germline at one junction end may stem from a read error. This chain connects TRBV10-3 to TRBJ1-1; D not resolved. CDR1 is ENHRY, CDR2 SYGVKD, per germline. This CDR3 is 11 amino acids long. CDR3 sequence (DNA): TGTGCCACTGGTCGGAACGCTGAAGCTTTCTTT. Encoded protein: CATGRNAEAFF.

This chain joins TRBV9 and TRBJ1-1; D gene unclear. Trimming left V 3 bases short and J 10 bases short, with 22 bases between. The CDR3 spans 15 residues. The germline V gene encodes CDR1 SGDLS and CDR2 YYNGEE. This chain's CDR3 is CASSAGISRVTAAFF. The CDR3 region has the DNA TGTGCCAGCAGCGCGGGTATCTCGAGGGTTACGGCAGCTTTCTTT.

V gene TRBV7-9 combines with J gene TRBJ2-6; D call uncertain. The CDR3 extends over 16 amino acids. V gave up 0 bases and J gave up 0 bases, with 6 bases separating them. Per germline, CDR1 SEHNR and CDR2 FQNEAQ (reference sequence). CDR3 nucleotides: TGTGCCAGCAGCTTAGCCATGGGCTCTGGGGCCAACGTCCTGACTTTC. Translation: CASSLAMGSGANVLTF.

The V call is TRBV9, the J call TRBJ1-2; possibly TRBD1 for D (5 bases). The CDR3 is made up of 15 amino acids. The V end lost 3 bases, the J end lost 4 bases, and 16 bases lay between the germline ends. The germline CDR1 and CDR2 sequences are SGDLS and YYNGEE. CDR3 sequence (DNA): TGTGCCAGCAGCGGTGGGGCATTCCGAGGCTATGGCTACACCTTC. Amino acids: CASSGGAFRGYGYTF.

V is TRBV4-2 and J is TRBJ2-1; 12 bases align to TRBD2. CDR1 is LGHNA and CDR2 is YNFKEQ in the germline V gene. Trimming removed 3 bases from V and 2 bases from J; junction bases left unmatched: 11. There are 19 residues in the CDR3. The CDR3 region is CASSQRQPTSGGPYNEQFF. The CDR3, as DNA: TGTGCCAGCAGCCAGCGCCAGCCGACTAGCGGGGGACCCTACAATGAGCAGTTCTTC.

V is TRBV5-1 and J is TRBJ1-1; 7 nucleotides match TRBD1. Trimming removed 3 bases from V and 1 base from J; junction bases left unmatched: 3. This CDR3 spans 14 amino acids. The germline CDR1 and CDR2 sequences are SGHRS and YFSETQ. The chain's CDR3 is CASSYWDRNTEAFF. In DNA, the CDR3 is TGCGCCAGCAGCTATTGGGACAGGAACACTGAAGCTTTCTTT. The full variable domain, rest sourced from reference TRBV5-1 and TRBJ1-1, is KAGVTQTPRYLIKTRGQQVTLSCSPISGHRSVSWYQQTPGQGLQFLFEYFSETQRNKGNFPGRFSGRQFSNSRSEMNVSTLELGDSALYLCASSYWDRNTEAFFGQGTRLTVV.

This clone was seen a handful of times. The chain couples TRBV19 to TRBJ1-5, with a weak D call TRBD1 (6 bases). CDR1 and CDR2 (germline): LNHDA, SQIVND (reference sequence). The ends were cut back, 5 bases at V and 0 bases at J, with 17 bases in the middle. There are 17 residues in the CDR3. Here the CDR3 reads CASSSAGGSFSNQPQHF. CDR3 DNA: TGTGCCAGTAGTTCCGCCGGGGGCAGCTTTAGCAATCAGCCCCAGCATTTT.

The count of this clone is one. This rearrangement joins TRBV15 to TRBJ1-4; 8 bases match TRBD1. Looked up from germline, CDR1 is LNHNV and CDR2 is YYDKDF (reference sequence). CDR3 size: 19 residues. V trimming: 0 bases; J trimming: 3 bases; junction bases outside the gene matches: 12. The CDR3 sequence: CATSRDRPGRGRSNEKLFF. In DNA, the CDR3 is TGTGCCACCAGCAGAGATAGGCCTGGCAGGGGGCGTTCTAATGAAAAACTGTTTTTT.